This TCR beta chain was identified during a study of blood T cell repertoires in COVID-19. Study context: PBMCs, B-cell-depleted T cells, or T cells provided the cDNA or gDNA that made up the material.

Assay: immunoSEQ multiplex PCR; the TCRdb copy retains only in-frame clones and omits some. The sample records roughly 150,000 clones, approximately 85% being singletons. V dropped 4 bases and J dropped 8; count of bases not matched to a gene: 5. Germline V lookup: CDR1 SGHNT, CDR2 YYREEE (reference sequence). The CDR3 sequence is 15 residues long. The source of this sequence is a man between 50 and 59 years old with acute or convalescent COVID-19. V gene TRBV5-4 combines with J gene TRBJ1-6, with 11 bases lining up with TRBD1. The sample was peripheral blood. DNA for the CDR3: TGTGCCAGCAGCCCTGGACAGGGGGCTTATTCACCCCTCCACTTT. Protein sequence: CASSPGQGAYSPLHF.